This entry features one T cell receptor (beta chain) sequence. In the authors' workflow: Amplifying reference gene primers gave estimates of nucleated cell counts. TCRdb keeps only in-frame clones here, not all; method: immunoSEQ multiplex PCR. Clonal size and the V and J genes are those of that table, whereas D and trimming came from the DNA. The profile shows around 200,000 clones, around 81% of them singletons. CDR3 size: 11 residues. V lost 4 bases, J lost 5 bases, and 5 bases lay in between. This entry comes from a study of blood T cell repertoires in COVID-19. Turning to the study itself: Spain, Italy and the United States supplied samples that represented acute and convalescent COVID-19. PBMCs, B-cell-depleted T cells, or T cells were the source of the cDNA or gDNA that made up the material.

This receptor was identified in a man in his forties or fifties with active or convalescent COVID-19. The chain employs TRBV12-3 or TRBV12-4 and TRBJ2-5, with unresolved D. Sequences were obtained from peripheral blood. CDR3 coding DNA: TGTGCCAGCAGTTCGGTGGAGACCCAGTACTTC. It yields the protein CASSSVETQYF.